The 31 T cell receptor beta chains below were found in one sample sequenced in a study of blood T cell repertoires in COVID-19. Assay: immunoSEQ multiplex PCR; the TCRdb copy retains only in-frame clones and omits some. The data contain about 180,000 clones, about 83% of them seen just once; the ten biggest clones take up 1.5% to 1.9%. The sample comprised peripheral blood. All receptors come from a human donor in a cohort sampled during active COVID-19.

The chain links TRBV2 to TRBJ1-5, with D perhaps TRBD1 (6 bases). Per the germline V gene, CDR1 is SNHLY and CDR2 is FYNNEI. This CDR3 spans 14 amino acids. Trimming cost V 7 bases and J 7 bases, with 17 bases left between them. CDR3: CASTEGQGSQPQHF. CDR3 DNA: TGTGCCAGCACCGAGGGGCAGGGGTCGCAGCCCCAGCATTTT. Together with reference TRBV2 and TRBJ1-5, the CDR3 gives the full variable domain: EPEVTQTPSHQVTQMGQEVILRCVPISNHLYFYWYRQILGQKVEFLVSFYNNEISEKSEIFDDQFSVERPDGSNFTLKIRSTKLEDSAMYFCASTEGQGSQPQHFGDGTRLSIL.

The chain uses TRBV5-8 and TRBJ1-3; D remains ambiguous. Trimming removed 0 bases from V and 0 bases from J, with 7 bases in between. This CDR3 spans 15 amino acids. Germline V gene sequence: CDR1 SGHTS, CDR2 YDEGEE. The CDR3 sequence is CASSLVRSSGNTIYF. The CDR3 nucleotides read TGTGCCAGCAGCTTGGTTAGAAGCTCTGGAAACACCATATATTTT.

This chain uses TRBV28 with TRBJ1-5; possible D gene TRBD1, 5 bases. V shed 8 bases and J shed 0 bases, with 17 bases lying between them. Germline lookup yields CDR1 MDHEN and CDR2 SYDVKM. The CDR3 sequence is 16 residues long. Written as DNA, the CDR3 is TGTGCCAGCCTTAACCAGGGAACCTATAGCAATCAGCCCCAGCATTTT. Amino acids: CASLNQGTYSNQPQHF.

The rearrangement joins TRBV6-5 to TRBJ1-6; unclear D gene. CDR1 and CDR2 from the germline V gene are MNHEY and SVGAGI. The length of the CDR3 is 12 residues. The V and J ends lost 0 bases and 8 bases respectively, with 2 bases between them. The CDR3 DNA reads as TGTGCCAGCAGTTACTCCTATTCACCCCTCCACTTT. Its protein is CASSYSYSPLHF.

CDR3 amino acids: CASSYGQGIGQPQHF. CDR3 DNA: TGTGCCAGCAGTTACGGCCAGGGGATAGGTCAGCCCCAGCATTTT. The chain recombines TRBV6-2 or TRBV6-3 with TRBJ1-5; perhaps TRBD1 as D (6 bases). The germline V and J ends were trimmed by 2 bases and 6 bases, with 14 bases remaining between them. Per the germline V gene, CDR1 is MNHEY and CDR2 is SVGEGT. The CDR3 covers 15 residues.

The chain has TRBV6-8 and TRBJ1-2; D uncertain. V lost 0 bases and J 2 bases, leaving 19 bases between the germline ends. The length of the CDR3 is 18 residues. CDR1 and CDR2 (germline): MNHGY, SAAAGT. CDR3 nucleotide sequence: TGTGCCAGCAGTTACTCGGTTAGCTACCCGGGGATCAACTATGGCTACACCTTC. Encoded protein: CASSYSVSYPGINYGYTF.

The V and J genes are TRBV6-1 and TRBJ2-1, with a possible D match to TRBD2 (5 bases). Germline-derived CDR1 and CDR2 are MNHNS and SASEGT. The CDR3 has 15 amino acids. With 1 base removed from V and 4 bases from J, the gap between germline ends came to 11 bases. The CDR3 DNA follows: TGTGCCAGCAGTGAAGGCGCAGCGGAGTACAATGAGCAGTTCTTC. Translation gives CASSEGAAEYNEQFF.

V and J are TRBV15 and TRBJ1-1, with D uncertain. In germline, CDR1 is LNHNV, CDR2 YYDKDF (reference sequence). The CDR3 sequence is 18 residues long. Between the trimmed V and J ends, which lost 2 bases and 7 bases, there was a span of 26 bases. The CDR3: CATSRRRSKSEHLVEAFF. The CDR3 bases are TGTGCCACCAGCAGAAGGAGGAGTAAAAGCGAACACTTGGTTGAAGCTTTCTTT.

V usage is TRBV28 and J usage is TRBJ2-7; TRBD1 aligns across 7 bases. This CDR3 region has 15 residues. Germline CDR1 reads MDHEN; CDR2 reads SYDVKM. J was trimmed by 5 bases and V by 3 bases; bases with no gene match: 10. CDR3 sequence (DNA): TGTGCCAGCAGTTTGGCAGGGGGTATTATGGACGAGCAGTACTTC. Encoded protein: CASSLAGGIMDEQYF.

This chain links TRBV24-1 with TRBJ1-3, with 11 positions matching TRBD1. CDR1 is KGHDR and CDR2 is SFDVKD in the germline V gene. V gave up 4 bases and J gave up 0 bases; unmatched junction bases: 1. This CDR3 spans 16 amino acids. CDR3 coding DNA: TGTGCCACCAGTGACGGGACAGGGGGCTCTGGAAACACCATATATTTT. Protein: CATSDGTGGSGNTIYF.

The J gene is TRBJ1-5, the V gene TRBV6-6, with D uncertain. V gave up 4 bases and J gave up 7 bases, with 11 bases separating them. The CDR3 spans 13 residues. Germline V gene data show CDR1 as MNHNY and CDR2 as SVGAGI (reference sequence). The CDR3 spells CASSSTAGQPQHF. CDR3 nucleotide sequence: TGTGCCAGCAGTTCAACAGCGGGACAGCCCCAGCATTTT.

The chain recombines TRBV5-6 with TRBJ2-6, with a weak D call TRBD1 (5 bases). Germline values: CDR1 SGHDT, CDR2 YYEEEE. V dropped 4 bases and J dropped 11 bases, with 19 bases sitting between them. This CDR3 has 15 amino acids. As DNA, the CDR3 is TGTGCCAGCAGCCCCCGTGGGGCTCCGCTTGACGTCCTGACTTTC. It is translated as CASSPRGAPLDVLTF.

The rearrangement joins TRBV29-1 to TRBJ1-5, with D possibly TRBD1 on 6 matching bases. The V gene lost 4 bases and the J gene lost 0 bases, with 10 bases spanning the gap. Germline V gives CDR1 SQVTM, CDR2 ANQGSEA. This CDR3 contains 14 residues. The CDR3 DNA follows: TGCAGCGTTGGAGGGGGATATAGCAATCAGCCCCAGCATTTT. Its protein product is CSVGGGYSNQPQHF.

CDR3 amino acids: CASNQRWNTGELFF. As DNA, the CDR3 is TGTGCCAGCAACCAGCGGTGGAACACCGGGGAGCTGTTTTTT. V is TRBV14 and J is TRBJ2-2; D may be TRBD2 (5 bases). V gave up 7 bases and J gave up 1 base, with 10 bases separating them. This CDR3 has 14 amino acids. Germline CDR1 SGHDN, CDR2 FVKESK.

The chain couples TRBV6-7 to TRBJ2-7; D remains unclear. TRBV6-7 is an ORF, and what it does is uncertain. This CDR3 spans 13 amino acids. V was pared by 7 bases and J by 3 bases, with 13 bases between. For the CDR3, the DNA is TGTGCCAGCAACTCCCCAAGTTTCTACGAGCAGTACTTC. Protein product: CASNSPSFYEQYF.

The chain combines TRBV10-1 with TRBJ2-7; D not certain. Trimming shortened V by 0 bases and J by 5 bases, and 5 bases separated the two germline ends. Per germline, CDR1 WNHNN and CDR2 SYGVQD (reference sequence). The CDR3 loop spans 12 amino acids. The CDR3 DNA sequence: TGCGCCAGCAGTGAGTCCGGAGACGAGCAGTACTTC. This codes for CASSESGDEQYF.

V is TRBV6-5 and J is TRBJ1-1; weak D call: TRBD1 (6 bases). Germline V gene sequence: CDR1 MNHEY, CDR2 SVGAGI. With 8 bases removed from V and 0 bases from J, the gap between germline ends came to 13 bases. This CDR3 contains 14 residues. The CDR3: CASFTGTLNTEAFF. CDR3 coding DNA: TGTGCCAGCTTCACCGGGACATTGAACACTGAAGCTTTCTTT.

CDR3 protein: CASSWGTEETQYF. CDR3 bases: TGTGCCAGCAGCTGGGGGACAGAAGAGACCCAGTACTTC. The genes are TRBV11-2 and TRBJ2-5, with TRBD1 matching 7 bases. The CDR3 runs to 13 residues. The germline V gene encodes CDR1 SGHAT and CDR2 FQNNGV. Unmatched junction bases numbered 2, after V lost 4 bases and J lost 3 bases.

This clone turned up a few times. The rearrangement joins TRBV28 to TRBJ1-1, with D perhaps TRBD1 (5 bases). This CDR3 is built from 15 residues. Trimming pared 5 bases from V and 5 bases from J, leaving 18 bases between. Looked up from germline, CDR1 is MDHEN and CDR2 is SYDVKM. CDR3 DNA: TGTGCCAGCAGTCCCGCCGGGGGGTCGGGGACTGAAGCTTTCTTT. Its translation is CASSPAGGSGTEAFF.

The rearrangement links TRBV27 to TRBJ1-4; the match to TRBD1 covers 8 bases. The germline V gene encodes CDR1 MNHEY and CDR2 SMNVEV (reference sequence). V was clipped by 2 bases and J by 3 bases; unmatched bases: 2. This CDR3 comprises 15 residues. CDR3 DNA: TGTGCCAGCAGTTTAAGACAGGGGCCTAATGAAAAACTGTTTTTT. This codes for CASSLRQGPNEKLFF.

This chain links TRBV2 with TRBJ2-7; TRBD1 matches 10 bases. The junction had 7 bases not matched to a gene; V was cut back by 7 bases and J by 1 base. From germline, CDR1 is SNHLY and CDR2 FYNNEI. The CDR3 spans 15 residues. The CDR3, as DNA: TGTGCCAGCAATACCCCGGGACAGGGGTCCTACGAGCAGTACTTC. It translates to CASNTPGQGSYEQYF.

The chain is built from TRBV18 and TRBJ2-6, with 12 bases identical to TRBD1. Trimming took 3 bases from V and 0 from J; bases not matched to a gene: 3. The CDR3 totals 18 residues. Germline V gene sequence: CDR1 KGHSH, CDR2 LQKENI. The CDR3 DNA is TGTGCCAGCTCACCGGGACAGGGGGCCAGCTCTGGGGCCAACGTCCTGACTTTC. Encoded protein: CASSPGQGASSGANVLTF.

CDR3 DNA sequence: TGTGCCAGCAGCGTAGCTACCGAAATACGGGACAGGGTTTGTCCCTCCTACGAGCAGTACTTC. Amino acid sequence: CASSVATEIRDRVCPSYEQYF. J is TRBJ2-7 and V is TRBV9; 9 positions agree with TRBD1. The germline V gene encodes CDR1 SGDLS and CDR2 YYNGEE. CDR3 length: 21 amino acids. J gave up 0 bases and V 0 bases, and 19 bases lay outside the gene matches.

The chain recombines TRBV4-2 with TRBJ2-1, with 10 bases matching TRBD1. J gave up 6 bases and V 0 bases, and 5 bases lay outside the gene matches. The CDR3 contains 16 residues. CDR1 is LGHNA and CDR2 is YNFKEQ in the germline V gene. In nucleotides, the CDR3 is TGTGCCAGCAGCCAAGATCTCCGGACAGGGGGCAATGAGCAGTTCTTC. It encodes CASSQDLRTGGNEQFF.

This clone appeared a single time. V gene TRBV19 combines with J gene TRBJ2-1; 9 bases line up with TRBD2. CDR1 LNHDA and CDR2 SQIVND come from the germline V gene (reference sequence). V shed 5 bases, J shed 8 bases, and the junction held 7 bases outside the gene matches. This CDR3 comprises 14 residues. This chain's CDR3 is CASSRRGGGDEQFF. CDR3 bases: TGTGCCAGTAGTCGGCGGGGGGGCGGGGATGAGCAGTTCTTC.

The genes are TRBV21-1 and TRBJ1-3; the D call in the table, TRBD1, was not verified against the DNA. TRBV21-1 is described as a pseudogene. This CDR3 contains 16 residues. The CDR3 DNA reads as TGTGCCAGCAGATACAGACAGGGGACCTCTGGAAACACCATATATTTT. Translating it yields CASRYRQGTSGNTIYF.

The rearrangement joins TRBV9 to TRBJ2-5; D ambiguous. Germline CDR1 and CDR2: SGDLS and YYNGEE. The V gene lost 8 bases and the J gene lost 5 bases, with 4 bases spanning the gap. This CDR3 has 9 residues. The CDR3 DNA reads TGTGCCAGATCGGAGACCCAGTACTTC. This gives the protein CARSETQYF.

The gene calls are TRBV28 and TRBJ1-6; a possible D gene is TRBD1 (6 bases). From germline, CDR1 is MDHEN and CDR2 SYDVKM. The CDR3 is made up of 14 amino acids. Trimming shortened V by 0 bases and J by 9 bases, and 9 bases separated the two germline ends. Written as DNA, the CDR3 is TGTGCCAGCAGTTTATGGGGGGCGCGTTCACCCCTCCACTTT. This sequence encodes CASSLWGARSPLHF.

The chain is built from TRBV29-1 and TRBJ2-7, with D maybe TRBD2 (6 bases). Trimming removed 5 bases from V and 4 bases from J, with 21 bases in between. The CDR3 runs to 15 residues. The germline CDR1 and CDR2 sequences are SQVTM and ANQGSEA. CDR3 nucleotide sequence: TGCAGCGTTACAACCGCGCTGGGGAGCGGGTACGAGCAGTACTTC. This codes for CSVTTALGSGYEQYF.

The table lists this clone with a count of one. V and J are TRBV11-2 and TRBJ1-1; the D is unclear. CDR1 and CDR2 (germline): SGHAT, FQNNGV. Trimming removed 2 bases from V and 0 bases from J, with 4 bases in between. This CDR3 is built from 13 residues. The DNA of the CDR3 is TGTGCCAGCAGCTTACGGTTGAACACTGAAGCTTTCTTT. This sequence encodes CASSLRLNTEAFF.

The chain combines TRBV7-2 with TRBJ2-1; TRBD1 aligns across 7 bases. The CDR3 totals 17 residues. Germline V gives CDR1 SGHTA, CDR2 FQGNSA. The trim removed 6 bases at V and 1 base at J, leaving 12 bases unmatched. The CDR3: CASRSGGWGSSYNEQFF. CDR3 nucleotide sequence: TGTGCCAGCAGATCAGGGGGATGGGGGAGTTCCTACAATGAGCAGTTCTTC. Drawing the rest from reference TRBV7-2 and TRBJ2-1, the complete variable domain is GAGVSQSPSNKVTEKGKDVELRCDPISGHTALYWYRQSLGQGLEFLIYFQGNSAPDKSGLPSDRFSAERTGGSVSTLTIQRTQQEDSAVYLCASRSGGWGSSYNEQFFGPGTRLTVL.